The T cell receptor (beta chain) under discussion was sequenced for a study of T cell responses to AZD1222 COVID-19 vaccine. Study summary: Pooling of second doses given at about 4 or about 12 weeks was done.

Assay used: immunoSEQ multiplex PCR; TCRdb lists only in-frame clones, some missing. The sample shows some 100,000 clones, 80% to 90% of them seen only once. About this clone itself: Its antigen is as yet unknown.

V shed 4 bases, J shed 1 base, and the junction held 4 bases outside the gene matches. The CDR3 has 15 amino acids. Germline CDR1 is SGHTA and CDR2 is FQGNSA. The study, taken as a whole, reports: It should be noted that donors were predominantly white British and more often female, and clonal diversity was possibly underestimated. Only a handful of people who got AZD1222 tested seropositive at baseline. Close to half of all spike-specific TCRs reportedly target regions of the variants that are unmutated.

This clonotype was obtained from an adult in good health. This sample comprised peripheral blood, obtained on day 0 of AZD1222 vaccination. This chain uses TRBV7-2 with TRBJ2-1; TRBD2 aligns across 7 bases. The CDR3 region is CASSYSGMSYNEQFF. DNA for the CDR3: TGTGCCAGCAGCTACAGCGGGATGTCCTACAATGAGCAGTTCTTC.